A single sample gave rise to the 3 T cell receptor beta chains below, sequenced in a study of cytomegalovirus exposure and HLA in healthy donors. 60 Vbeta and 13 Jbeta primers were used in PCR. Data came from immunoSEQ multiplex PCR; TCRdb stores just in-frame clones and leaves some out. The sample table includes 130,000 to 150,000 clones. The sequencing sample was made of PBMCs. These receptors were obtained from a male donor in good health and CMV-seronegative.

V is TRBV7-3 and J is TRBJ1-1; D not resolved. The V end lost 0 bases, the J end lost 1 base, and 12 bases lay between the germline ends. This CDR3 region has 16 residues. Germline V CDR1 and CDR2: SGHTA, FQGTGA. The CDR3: CASSLTVAGTNTEAFF. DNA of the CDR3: TGTGCCAGCAGCTTAACGGTGGCAGGTACGAACACTGAAGCTTTCTTT.

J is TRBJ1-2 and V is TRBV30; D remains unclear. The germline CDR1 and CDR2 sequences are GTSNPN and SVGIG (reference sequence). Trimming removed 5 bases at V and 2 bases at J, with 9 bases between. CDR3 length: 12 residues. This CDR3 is CAWAVTNYGYTF. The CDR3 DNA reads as TGTGCCTGGGCAGTGACAAACTATGGCTACACCTTC.

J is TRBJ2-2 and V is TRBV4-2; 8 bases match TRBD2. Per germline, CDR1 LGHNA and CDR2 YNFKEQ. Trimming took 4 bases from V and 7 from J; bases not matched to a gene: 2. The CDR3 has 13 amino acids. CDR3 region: CASSPGGDGELFF. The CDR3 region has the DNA TGTGCCAGCAGCCCGGGGGGGGACGGGGAGCTGTTTTTT.